The present T cell receptor delta chain was sequenced within a study of gamma-delta T cells after stem cell transplantation listed by TCRdb under 2016. The protocol used for the library was RT-PCR. These reads were obtained on an Illumina MiSeq. Clones were re-identified by TCRdb from the public reads with CATT, and rows with the same DNA were merged. This sample has some 13,000 delta-chain clones in its table, and approximately 31% of those were observed once. The ten largest clones take up 3.5% to 4% of the sample. In its sample, this clone was seen a few times. Its specific antigen is unknown. One base away there is no much larger clone; base qualities are not given. CDR1 and CDR2 are drawn from the germline V gene: GEAIGNYY, EKD. The junction shows trimming of 2 bases on V and 0 bases on J, plus 27 bases between the germline ends. Counted from cysteine to phenylalanine, this CDR3 has 20 amino acids. Only the CDR3 DNA stays, 60 bases, in frame from base 1.

The chain joins TRDV2 to TRDJ1, with an unclear D gene assignment. The specimen was gamma-delta T cells. The sequence derives from a human donor. It is not recorded whose cells these are; they may come from a transplant donor. The CDR3 corresponds to CACDRPPLTLRPPYTDKLIF. The DNA sequence follows: TGTGCCTGTGACAGGCCTCCTCTAACCCTGCGGCCTCCTTACACCGATAAACTCATCTTT.